The clone carrying this T cell receptor beta chain was observed at least ten times. Its antigen remains unidentified. The sample comes from a study of regulatory T cells in long-lasting Graves disease. Arm-PCR of CDR3 regions and iRepertoire HTBI primers were used to build TCR beta libraries. TCRdb redid the calling of the multiplex PCR reads with MiXCR, one entry per CDR3 protein. The table records hundreds of thousands of distinct CDR3 sequences, 30% of them present only once. Trimming at V came to 3 bases and at J to 0 bases, leaving 7 bases not matched to a gene. This CDR3 region has 17 residues. Time point defined: persistent/refractory GD, antithyroid drugs over 5 years with positive TRAb. PBMC-derived RNA was used for the TCR library. Study-level findings and limits: There were preferences for TRBV28, TRBJ1-2 and TRBJ2-5 in persistent disease. Small numbers of samples may have cut accuracy.

This chain joins TRBV12-3 or TRBV12-4 and TRBJ2-2; 7 positions match TRBD1. Source: peripheral blood mononuclear cells (PBMCs), taken when the disease was refractory, from a patient treated with antithyroid drugs. This receptor was obtained from a female donor with Graves disease. For the CDR3, the DNA is TGTGCCAGCAGTTTCTGGACAGGCCGCCCGAACACCGGGGAGCTGTTTTTT. Translating it yields CASSFWTGRPNTGELFF.